Following are 28 T cell receptor beta chains from one sample sequenced in a study of PD-1 blockade in classical Hodgkin lymphoma. Clones were read by immunoSEQ multiplex PCR, and TCRdb kept only the in-frame ones, dropping some. The data hold 100,000 or so clones, with approximately 94% observed a single time. Described time point: cycle 4 day 1 (C4D1), after six to seven weeks of nivolumab. Each patient's relapse followed autologous stem cell transplantation, and brentuximab vedotin exposure varied. The starting material was peripheral blood mononuclear cells (PBMCs), obtained before the fourth cycle of nivolumab. The receptors here all came from a human donor with classical Hodgkin lymphoma.

The chain recombines TRBV7-9 with TRBJ1-2, with D unresolved. Per the germline V gene, CDR1 is SEHNR and CDR2 is FQNEAQ (reference sequence). The CDR3 covers 14 residues. V lost 1 base to trimming and J lost 7 bases, with 13 bases between them. The CDR3 region is CASSLGAVGSGYTF. The DNA for the CDR3 is TGTGCCAGCAGCTTAGGGGCGGTGGGAAGTGGCTACACCTTC.

This rearrangement joins TRBV9 to TRBJ1-1; maybe TRBD1 (6 bases). Germline assignment: CDR1 SGDLS and CDR2 YYNGEE. The length of the CDR3 is 17 residues. V dropped 0 bases and J dropped 6 bases, with 21 bases sitting between them. The CDR3 region has the DNA TGTGCCAGCAGCGTAGCTGCCCGGGGGCAGGGATCCCCTGAAGCTTTCTTT. Translating it yields CASSVAARGQGSPEAFF.

The DNA of the CDR3 is TGTGCCAGCAGTTCTAACGATGAGCAGTTCTTC. As protein: CASSSNDEQFF. The chain employs TRBV28 and TRBJ2-1; no firm D call. The CDR3 contains 11 residues. The V gene's germline CDR1 is MDHEN and CDR2 SYDVKM. V was shortened by 4 bases and J by 8 bases, with 6 bases between the two germline ends.

This chain connects TRBV4-2 to TRBJ2-7, with a weak D call TRBD1 (6 bases). Germline CDR1 reads LGHNA; CDR2 reads YNFKEQ. The CDR3 is made up of 13 amino acids. V was shortened by 0 bases and J by 6 bases, with 9 bases between the two germline ends. CDR3 amino acids: CASSQEGGSEQYF. The CDR3 DNA follows: TGTGCCAGCAGCCAAGAAGGGGGAAGCGAGCAGTACTTC.

This clone was seen just once. The chain combines TRBV25-1 with TRBJ2-3; the match to TRBD2 covers 13 bases. V lost 7 bases, J lost 3 bases, and 4 bases stayed unmatched. Germline V gene data show CDR1 as MGHDK and CDR2 as SYGVNS. CDR3 length: 15 residues. The CDR3 DNA is TGTGCCAGCACGAGGACTAGCGGGAGAACAGATACGCAGTATTTT. It is translated as CASTRTSGRTDTQYF. Looking up the rest from reference TRBV25-1 and TRBJ2-3 gives the full variable domain: EADIYQTPRYLVIGTGKKITLECSQTMGHDKMYWYQQDPGMELHLIHYSYGVNSTEKGDLSSESTVSRIRTEHFPLTLESARPSHTSQYLCASTRTSGRTDTQYFGPGTRLTVL.

The chain joins TRBV28 to TRBJ2-2; maybe TRBD1 (6 bases). Germline V lookup: CDR1 MDHEN, CDR2 SYDVKM. V lost 5 bases and J 0 bases, leaving 19 bases between the germline ends. The CDR3 is made up of 18 amino acids. The CDR3 sequence: CASSPPGRGFTNTGELFF. In nucleotides, the CDR3 is TGTGCCAGCAGTCCCCCCGGCAGGGGCTTTACGAACACCGGGGAGCTGTTTTTT. Complete variable domain (other parts from reference TRBV28 and TRBJ2-2): DVKVTQSSRYLVKRTGEKVFLECVQDMDHENMFWYRQDPGLGLRLIYFSYDVKMKEKGDIPEGYSVSREKKERFSLILESASTNQTSMYLCASSPPGRGFTNTGELFFGEGSRLTVL.

The J gene is TRBJ2-1, the V gene TRBV6-5; TRBD2 agrees at 16 bases. The V gene end was trimmed by 0 bases and the J gene end by 10 bases; junction bases not matched to a gene: 3. Germline values: CDR1 MNHEY, CDR2 SVGAGI. The CDR3 is made up of 16 amino acids. This chain's CDR3 is CASSYSGTSGRVEQFF. The CDR3 nucleotides are TGTGCCAGCAGTTACTCAGGGACTAGCGGGAGGGTAGAGCAGTTCTTC.

The chain has TRBV27 and TRBJ2-7; D ambiguous. Germline-derived CDR1 and CDR2 are MNHEY and SMNVEV (reference sequence). The CDR3 spans 15 residues. The V end was cut by 7 bases, the J end by 0 bases, with 16 bases between. This chain's CDR3 is CASTPLESSSYEQYF. The CDR3 DNA reads TGTGCCAGCACCCCCCTCGAATCGTCCTCCTACGAGCAGTACTTC.

The chain employs TRBV15 and TRBJ1-5; the D is unclear. The V gene's germline CDR1 is LNHNV and CDR2 YYDKDF (reference sequence). V shed 4 bases and J shed 3 bases, with 7 bases lying between them. The CDR3 is 13 residues long. CDR3 coding DNA: TGTGCCACCAGCATCGAGGCCAATCAGCCCCAGCATTTT. It encodes CATSIEANQPQHF.

This clone is a singleton in its sample. The chain links TRBV5-6 to TRBJ2-7; D gene uncertain. V shed 4 bases and J shed 2 bases, with 16 bases lying between them. CDR1 and CDR2 from the germline V gene are SGHDT and YYEEEE. The CDR3 runs 15 residues. CDR3 loop: CASSLKRTRTYEQYF. In DNA, the CDR3 is TGTGCCAGCAGCCTGAAGAGAACACGGACCTACGAGCAGTACTTC.

The chain employs TRBV7-6 and TRBJ2-1, with TRBD2 matching over 9 bases. The CDR3 sequence is 18 residues long. Germline CDR1 reads SGHVS; CDR2 reads FNYEAQ. The V gene end was trimmed by 0 bases and the J gene end by 4 bases; junction bases not matched to a gene: 10. The CDR3 reads CASSLALAGRIRYNEQFF. The CDR3 bases are TGTGCCAGCAGCTTAGCGCTAGCGGGGCGGATCCGATACAATGAGCAGTTCTTC.

This clone was seen only once. V usage is TRBV6-1 and J usage is TRBJ1-5; no clear D gene. The CDR3 contains 12 residues. Trimming removed 5 bases at V and 3 bases at J, with 5 bases between. Germline CDR1 and CDR2: MNHNS and SASEGT. The CDR3 DNA follows: TGTGCCAGCAGTCAGATCAATCAGCCCCAGCATTTT. Translating it yields CASSQINQPQHF.

This clone has a single count. The chain recombines TRBV30 with TRBJ1-2, with a tentative D call TRBD1 (5 bases). Germline V gives CDR1 GTSNPN, CDR2 SVGIG (reference sequence). This CDR3 comprises 13 residues. The CDR3 DNA is TGTGCTGTCAGTATCGGGGGAACTTATGGCTACACCTTC. Amino acids: CAVSIGGTYGYTF. The full variable domain, rest sourced from reference TRBV30 and TRBJ1-2, is SQTIHQWPATLVQPVGSPLSLECTVEGTSNPNLYWYRQAAGRGLQLLFYSVGIGQISSEVPQNLSASRPQDRQFILSSKKLLLSDSGFYLCAVSIGGTYGYTFGSGTRLTVV.

V gene TRBV6-5 combines with J gene TRBJ2-5, with TRBD1 as a possible D gene (6 bases). The ends were cut back, 4 bases at V and 3 bases at J, with 18 bases in the middle. This CDR3 is built from 16 residues. The germline V gene encodes CDR1 MNHEY and CDR2 SVGAGI. The CDR3 coding sequence is TGTGCCAGCAGTTGGGGGCTAGGAGGAGAAAAAGAGACCCAGTACTTC. It specifies CASSWGLGGEKETQYF.

The chain carries TRBV11-2 and TRBJ1-2; D is ambiguous. Germline CDR1 is SGHAT and CDR2 is FQNNGV. V was pared by 5 bases and J by 6 bases, with 10 bases between. This CDR3 spans 12 amino acids. CDR3 residues: CASSPVGHGYTF. For the CDR3, the DNA is TGTGCCAGCAGCCCCGTAGGTCATGGCTACACCTTC.

The CDR3 loop is CASSSRPDRDEDGYTF. In nucleotides, the CDR3 is TGTGCCAGCAGCTCCCGTCCGGACAGGGATGAGGACGGCTACACCTTC. The chain couples TRBV7-9 to TRBJ1-2; 8 bases match TRBD1. V shed 4 bases and J 8 bases; nucleotides not matched to a gene: 15. Per the germline V gene, CDR1 is SEHNR and CDR2 is FQNEAQ (reference sequence). The CDR3 contains 16 residues.

This clone appeared a single time. The V and J genes are TRBV18 and TRBJ2-7, with TRBD2 matching 10 bases. The trim removed 0 bases at V and 2 bases at J, leaving 10 bases unmatched. Germline CDR1 reads KGHSH; CDR2 reads LQKENI. The CDR3 runs to 18 residues. The CDR3 loop reads CASSPPLLAGGPAYEQYF. The CDR3 nucleotides are TGTGCCAGCTCACCACCGTTATTAGCGGGAGGCCCCGCCTACGAGCAGTACTTC.

As to this clone: Other DNA sequences in the sample encode the same CDR3. The rearrangement joins TRBV27 to TRBJ1-1; no clear D. Deletions cut 2 bases from V and 0 bases from J, with 4 bases between. The length of the CDR3 is 13 residues. The germline V gene encodes CDR1 MNHEY and CDR2 SMNVEV (reference sequence). The CDR3 is CASSLGMNTEAFF. The CDR3 bases are TGTGCCAGCAGTTTAGGTATGAACACTGAAGCTTTCTTT.

This rearrangement joins TRBV27 to TRBJ2-7; D is undetermined. The ends were cut back, 6 bases at V and 3 bases at J, with 9 bases in the middle. The CDR3 is 12 residues long. Germline loops: CDR1 MNHEY, CDR2 SMNVEV (reference sequence). CDR3: CASRKNNYEQYF. Here the CDR3 DNA reads TGTGCCAGCAGAAAAAACAACTACGAGCAGTACTTC.

J is TRBJ2-1 and V is TRBV14; 11 nucleotides match TRBD2. CDR3 length: 18 amino acids. V lost 1 base, J lost 3 bases, and 8 bases stayed unmatched. The germline CDR1 and CDR2 sequences are SGHDN and FVKESK. The CDR3 spells CASSQASGRSPGYNEQFF. As DNA, the CDR3 is TGTGCCAGCAGCCAAGCTAGCGGGAGGTCCCCTGGCTACAATGAGCAGTTCTTC.

The chain combines TRBV6-5 with TRBJ1-2, with TRBD1 matching 8 bases. V lost 0 bases, J lost 2 bases, and 2 bases stayed unmatched. CDR1 MNHEY and CDR2 SVGAGI come from the germline V gene. There are 15 residues in the CDR3. The chain's CDR3 is CASSYSGQGNYGYTF. The DNA for the CDR3 is TGTGCCAGCAGTTACTCCGGACAGGGAAACTATGGCTACACCTTC.

The gene calls are TRBV27 and TRBJ2-7, with D unresolved. This CDR3 region has 14 residues. Germline-derived CDR1 and CDR2 are MNHEY and SMNVEV (reference sequence). With 8 bases removed from V and 0 bases from J, the gap between germline ends came to 14 bases. The CDR3, as DNA: TGTGCCAGCGGTCCCCGGACGTCCTCCTACGAGCAGTACTTC. Protein product: CASGPRTSSYEQYF.

The chain carries TRBV11-2 and TRBJ2-7; 7 bases are a match to TRBD1. The CDR3 loop spans 15 amino acids. Germline loops: CDR1 SGHAT, CDR2 FQNNGV. J gave up 6 bases and V 5 bases, and 13 bases lay outside the gene matches. This CDR3 reads CASSDLQDRASEQYF. Written as DNA, the CDR3 is TGTGCCAGCAGCGACCTGCAAGACAGGGCGAGCGAGCAGTACTTC.

The CDR3 loop is CASTPGGNTEAFF. Here the CDR3 DNA reads TGCGCCAGCACTCCAGGGGGGAACACTGAAGCTTTCTTT. The chain uses TRBV10-2 and TRBJ1-1, with TRBD1 matching over 7 bases. Germline assignment: CDR1 WSHSY and CDR2 SAAADI. V was clipped by 7 bases and J by 1 base; unmatched bases: 3. The CDR3 has 13 amino acids.

The chain employs TRBV5-1 and TRBJ2-3; D not resolved. The CDR3 runs to 11 residues. The germline V gene has CDR1 SGHRS and CDR2 YFSETQ. Trimming left V 1 base short and J 4 bases short, with 1 base between. CDR3 nucleotide sequence: TGCGCCAGCAGCTTGTCAGATACGCAGTATTTT. It codes for CASSLSDTQYF. The full variable domain, in which reference TRBV5-1 and TRBJ2-3 provide the parts outside the CDR3, is KAGVTQTPRYLIKTRGQQVTLSCSPISGHRSVSWYQQTPGQGLQFLFEYFSETQRNKGNFPGRFSGRQFSNSRSEMNVSTLELGDSALYLCASSLSDTQYFGPGTRLTVL.

This chain connects TRBV27 to TRBJ2-7; weak D call: TRBD1 (6 bases). CDR1 is MNHEY, CDR2 SMNVEV, per germline (reference sequence). V was clipped by 6 bases and J by 5 bases, with 17 bases between them. The CDR3 covers 14 residues. The CDR3 coding sequence is TGTGCCAGCAGAACAGGGACCTCCGGCCACGAGCAGTACTTC. Translation: CASRTGTSGHEQYF.

The chain couples TRBV5-4 to TRBJ2-2; TRBD2 aligns across 7 bases. V gave up 7 bases and J gave up 0 bases; unmatched junction bases: 3. The CDR3 has 14 amino acids. The V gene's germline CDR1 is SGHNT and CDR2 YYREEE (reference sequence). The chain's CDR3 is CASASGANTGELFF. The CDR3 coding sequence is TGTGCCAGCGCCAGCGGGGCGAACACCGGGGAGCTGTTTTTT.

The chain combines TRBV5-4 with TRBJ2-3, with 10 bases lining up with TRBD2. Germline CDR1 reads SGHNT; CDR2 reads YYREEE (reference sequence). This CDR3 is built from 17 residues. The J segment lost 4 bases and the V segment lost 1 base, leaving 9 bases of the junction unmatched. The CDR3 protein is CASSLRYRTSGSDTQYF. In nucleotides, the CDR3 is TGTGCCAGCAGCTTGAGGTACAGGACTAGCGGTTCAGATACGCAGTATTTT.